This TCR beta chain was sequenced for a study of T cells after yellow fever vaccination. Making TCR cDNA involved 5'RACE template switching, which added UMIs and a universal primer site. TCRdb redid the calling of the 5' RACE reads with MiXCR, one entry per CDR3 protein. This table has about 340,000 distinct CDR3 sequences, approximately 12% appearing once. Unmatched junction bases numbered 2, after V lost 5 bases and J lost 2 bases. Germline V gives CDR1 MNHEY, CDR2 SVGAGI. The CDR3 is 15 amino acids. The specimen comprised CD4+ T cells sorted from PBMCs, sampled 15 days after the yellow fever booster vaccination. The source of this sequence is a man aged 18 to 29 who received the YFV17D yellow fever vaccine. This chain joins TRBV6-5 and TRBJ2-5; 13 bases are shared with TRBD2. CDR3 region: CASSQLAGGQETQYF. The CDR3 coding sequence is TGTGCCAGCAGTCAACTAGCGGGGGGGCAAGAGACCCAGTACTTC.